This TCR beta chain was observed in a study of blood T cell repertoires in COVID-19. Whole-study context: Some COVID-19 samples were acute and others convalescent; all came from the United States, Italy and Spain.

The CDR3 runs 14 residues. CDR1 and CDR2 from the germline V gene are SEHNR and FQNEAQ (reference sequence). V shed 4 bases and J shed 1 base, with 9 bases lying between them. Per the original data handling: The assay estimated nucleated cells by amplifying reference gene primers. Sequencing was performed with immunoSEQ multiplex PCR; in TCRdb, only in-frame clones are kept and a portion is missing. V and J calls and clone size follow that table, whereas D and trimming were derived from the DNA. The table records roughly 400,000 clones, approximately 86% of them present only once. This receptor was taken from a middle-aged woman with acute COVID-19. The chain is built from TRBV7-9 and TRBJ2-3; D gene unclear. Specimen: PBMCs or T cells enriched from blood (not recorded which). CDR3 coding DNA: TGTGCCAGCAGCTCAGACGGAGGCACAGATACGCAGTATTTT. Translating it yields CASSSDGGTDTQYF. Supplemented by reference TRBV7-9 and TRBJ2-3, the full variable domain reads DTGVSQNPRHKITKRGQNVTFRCDPISEHNRLYWYRQTLGQGPEFLTYFQNEAQLEKSRLLSDRFSAERPKGSFSTLEIQRTEQGDSAMYLCASSSDGGTDTQYFGPGTRLTVL.